Shown below are 30 T cell receptor beta chains from a single sample sequenced in a study of T cell changes during pregnancy in multiple sclerosis. Sequenced by immunoSEQ multiplex PCR; TCRdb stores in-frame clones only, minus some. This sample has tens of thousands of clones, with around 90% found just once. Here the sequenced sample was CD4+ T cells from peripheral blood mononuclear cells, taken in the first trimester of pregnancy. Source of these receptors: a female donor with multiple sclerosis, enrolled in a pregnancy study.

The chain combines TRBV4-2 with TRBJ2-3; 7 bases are a match to TRBD2. Germline CDR1 and CDR2: LGHNA and YNFKEQ. V shed 0 bases, J shed 5 bases, and the junction held 11 bases outside the gene matches. The length of the CDR3 is 17 residues. Written as DNA, the CDR3 is TGTGCCAGCAGCCAAGAACCCACCCGGGGGGTTAGAGATACGCAGTATTTT. Protein product: CASSQEPTRGVRDTQYF.

The chain combines TRBV11-3 with TRBJ1-4; tentatively, D is TRBD1 (6 bases). Germline V gene lookup returns CDR1 SGHNT and CDR2 YENEEA. The CDR3 covers 15 residues. Trimming pared 2 bases from V and 7 bases from J, leaving 14 bases between. CDR3 region: CASSLNGRGGEKLFF. The CDR3 DNA sequence: TGTGCCAGCAGCTTAAACGGACGAGGGGGTGAAAAACTGTTTTTT. Based on the CDR3 plus reference TRBV11-3 and TRBJ1-4, the full variable domain is EAGVVQSPRYKIIEKKQPVAFWCNPISGHNTLYWYLQNLGQGPELLIRYENEEAVDDSQLPKDRFSAERLKGVDSTLKIQPAELGDSAVYLCASSLNGRGGEKLFFGSGTQLSVL.

This sequence joins TRBV6-5 and TRBJ1-6, with a tentative D call TRBD1 (5 bases). Deletions cut 0 bases from V and 8 bases from J, with 14 bases between. The CDR3 consists of 16 residues. Germline V gene lookup returns CDR1 MNHEY and CDR2 SVGAGI. This chain's CDR3 is CASSYSRGVNYSPLHF. CDR3 nucleotides: TGTGCCAGCAGTTACTCGCGGGGCGTTAATTATTCACCCCTCCACTTT.

This rearrangement joins TRBV5-6 to TRBJ2-2, with a weak D call TRBD1 (6 bases). Trimming stripped 1 base from V and 3 bases from J, with 7 bases between. The CDR3 extends over 14 amino acids. Germline CDR1 SGHDT, CDR2 YYEEEE. The CDR3 is CASSLRTDTGELFF. DNA for the CDR3: TGTGCCAGCAGCTTGCGGACAGACACCGGGGAGCTGTTTTTT.

The chain joins TRBV7-3 to TRBJ2-2; 7 nucleotides align to TRBD1. Per germline, CDR1 SGHTA and CDR2 FQGTGA. This CDR3 contains 15 residues. J lost 4 bases, V lost 0 bases, and 2 bases had no gene match. CDR3 protein: CASSLTGGVTGELFF. The CDR3 DNA follows: TGTGCCAGCAGCTTAACAGGGGGCGTCACCGGGGAGCTGTTTTTT.

The V and J genes are TRBV19 and TRBJ2-6; 11 nucleotides agree with TRBD1. In germline, CDR1 is LNHDA, CDR2 SQIVND (reference sequence). V lost 6 bases to trimming and J lost 1 base; unmatched junction nucleotides: 8. CDR3 length: 18 amino acids. Here the CDR3 reads CASSRPGQGVSGANVLTF. CDR3 DNA sequence: TGTGCCAGTAGCCGTCCGGGACAGGGGGTTTCTGGGGCCAACGTCCTGACTTTC. Filled out from reference TRBV19 and TRBJ2-6, the complete variable domain reads DGGITQSPKYLFRKEGQNVTLSCEQNLNHDAMYWYRQDPGQGLRLIYYSQIVNDFQKGDIAEGYSVSREKKESFPLTVTSAQKNPTAFYLCASSRPGQGVSGANVLTFGAGSRLTVL.

The V gene is TRBV15, the J gene TRBJ2-1; 14 bases align to TRBD2. The CDR3 totals 16 residues. Trimming cost V 0 bases and J 8 bases; bases outside gene matches: 3. The germline V gene encodes CDR1 LNHNV and CDR2 YYDKDF (reference sequence). CDR3 sequence (DNA): TGTGCCACCAGCAGAGAGGGGACTAGCGGGGGCTATGAGCAGTTCTTC. This sequence encodes CATSREGTSGGYEQFF.

This chain connects TRBV30 to TRBJ2-5; weak D call: TRBD1 (5 bases). This CDR3 is 11 amino acids long. Deletions cut 2 bases from V and 4 bases from J, with 5 bases between. From germline, CDR1 is GTSNPN and CDR2 SVGIG (reference sequence). DNA of the CDR3: TGTGCCTGGAGTCAGGGAGAGACCCAGTACTTC. This gives the protein CAWSQGETQYF.

The V gene is TRBV7-2, the J gene TRBJ1-5; the match to TRBD1 covers 8 bases. The germline V gene encodes CDR1 SGHTA and CDR2 FQGNSA. The CDR3 sequence is 15 residues long. J lost 7 bases, V lost 5 bases, and 10 bases had no gene match. Here the CDR3 reads CASSLTAGGWQPQHF. CDR3 bases: TGTGCCAGCAGCCTAACCGCAGGGGGCTGGCAGCCCCAGCATTTT.

This clone was seen a handful of times. The rearrangement joins TRBV9 to TRBJ1-1; the D is unclear. Germline assignment: CDR1 SGDLS and CDR2 YYNGEE. The CDR3 length is 15 residues. V gave up 4 bases and J gave up 0 bases, with 13 bases separating them. The CDR3 nucleotides read TGTGCCAGCAGCCCCCTGAGTAGCATGAACACTGAAGCTTTCTTT. Protein product: CASSPLSSMNTEAFF.

The V call is TRBV19, the J call TRBJ1-2; D gene uncertain. Looked up from germline, CDR1 is LNHDA and CDR2 is SQIVND (reference sequence). V was clipped by 6 bases and J by 0 bases, with 14 bases between them. The CDR3 loop spans 15 amino acids. The CDR3: CASSQRGISNYGYTF. The CDR3 bases are TGTGCCAGTAGCCAAAGAGGGATTTCTAACTATGGCTACACCTTC.

This rearrangement joins TRBV6-4 to TRBJ2-1; no reliable D call. The V gene's germline CDR1 is MRHNA and CDR2 SNTAGT. The CDR3 is 14 residues long. V lost 6 bases and J lost 0, with 9 bases in between. The CDR3 loop reads CASRTDSSYNEQFF. CDR3 coding DNA: TGTGCCAGCAGAACCGACTCCTCCTACAATGAGCAGTTCTTC.

V is TRBV30 and J is TRBJ2-7, with 8 bases identical to TRBD1. With 4 bases clipped from V and 9 bases from J, the junction kept 26 bases outside the gene matches. This CDR3 spans 18 amino acids. Germline CDR1 GTSNPN, CDR2 SVGIG (reference sequence). The CDR3, as DNA: TGTGCCTGGAATGGGGGGACAGGTAGTTGGTCTCACCTACAGGGGCAGTACTTC. This gives the protein CAWNGGTGSWSHLQGQYF.

This chain links TRBV10-1 with TRBJ2-7; maybe TRBD1 (6 bases). The germline gives CDR1 WNHNN, CDR2 SYGVQD (reference sequence). The V end was cut by 2 bases, the J end by 3 bases, with 11 bases between. The CDR3 totals 14 residues. CDR3 residues: CASSEPGHRYEQYF. The CDR3 DNA is TGCGCCAGCAGTGAGCCGGGACACCGCTACGAGCAGTACTTC.

The chain couples TRBV7-2 to TRBJ1-6; 10 nucleotides match TRBD1. V was clipped by 1 base and J by 5 bases; unmatched bases: 5. Germline V gene lookup returns CDR1 SGHTA and CDR2 FQGNSA. This CDR3 is built from 17 residues. The CDR3 DNA reads as TGTGCCAGCAGCTTAGTTGGGACAGGGGTGAATAATTCACCCCTCCACTTT. This translates into CASSLVGTGVNNSPLHF.

V and J are TRBV11-3 and TRBJ2-1; possible D gene TRBD1, 6 bases. V dropped 3 bases and J dropped 1 base, with 10 bases sitting between them. The CDR3 has 15 amino acids. Germline-derived CDR1 and CDR2 are SGHNT and YENEEA. The chain's CDR3 is CASSLGASSYNEQFF. The CDR3 DNA is TGTGCCAGCAGCTTGGGGGCTTCGTCCTACAATGAGCAGTTCTTC.

The rearrangement uses TRBV6-5 and TRBJ1-2; 10 bases are a match to TRBD1. CDR3 length: 14 residues. J lost 5 bases, V lost 5 bases, and 5 bases had no gene match. Germline CDR1 and CDR2: MNHEY and SVGAGI. In nucleotides, the CDR3 is TGTGCCAGCAGTCGCGTGGGACAGGGGTATGGCTACACCTTC. It encodes CASSRVGQGYGYTF.

Note on this clone: Its ends do not fully match the called genes, so a read error is possible. The CDR3 nucleotides read TGTGCTAGCAGCTCCTCTATTAAGGGGGAGCTGTTTTTT. It is translated as CASSSSIKGELFF. The chain recombines TRBV7-7 with TRBJ2-2; D is undetermined. Germline assignment: CDR1 SSHAT and CDR2 FNYEAQ (reference sequence). The CDR3 consists of 13 residues.

The V call is TRBV7-2, the J call TRBJ2-5, with D perhaps TRBD2 (5 bases). From germline, CDR1 is SGHTA and CDR2 FQGNSA. This CDR3 is 13 amino acids long. The V end was cut by 3 bases, the J end by 5 bases, with 10 bases between. CDR3 loop: CASSFGLHETQYF. CDR3 in DNA: TGTGCCAGCAGCTTTGGACTTCACGAGACCCAGTACTTC.

The chain joins TRBV23-1 to TRBJ2-4, with D perhaps TRBD1 (6 bases). TRBV23-1 is an ORF; its function is uncertain. V gave up 4 bases and J gave up 0 bases, with 16 bases separating them. The CDR3 extends over 17 amino acids. The CDR3 DNA sequence: TGCGCCAGCAGTCCGTTTGGGGGCTTCCTAGCCAAAAACATTCAGTACTTC. This gives the protein CASSPFGGFLAKNIQYF.

The V and J genes are TRBV6-1 and TRBJ2-2; 12 nucleotides match TRBD2. Germline V lookup: CDR1 MNHNS, CDR2 SASEGT. The CDR3 loop spans 16 amino acids. J lost 7 bases, V lost 3 bases, and 6 bases had no gene match. Here the CDR3 DNA reads TGTGCCAGCAGTGATCGGCTAGCGGGGGGGGGCGGGGAGCTGTTTTTT. Translating gives CASSDRLAGGGGELFF.

This chain links TRBV19 with TRBJ2-2; 9 bases agree with TRBD2. Germline CDR1 and CDR2: LNHDA and SQIVND (reference sequence). V lost 3 bases to trimming and J lost 2 bases; unmatched junction nucleotides: 1. This CDR3 region has 15 residues. The chain's CDR3 is CASSMTSGNTGELFF. DNA for the CDR3: TGTGCCAGTAGTATGACTAGCGGAAACACCGGGGAGCTGTTTTTT.

Here the CDR3 DNA reads TGCGCCAGCAGCCAACTCACAGGGGCCGCTAGCAATCAGCCCCAGCATTTT. Amino acid sequence: CASSQLTGAASNQPQHF. The chain uses TRBV4-1 and TRBJ1-5; the match to TRBD1 covers 7 bases. Germline V gene sequence: CDR1 MGHRA, CDR2 YSYEKL. CDR3 length: 17 amino acids. With 2 bases clipped from V and 0 bases from J, the junction kept 7 bases outside the gene matches.

The gene calls are TRBV6-1 and TRBJ1-5; D unresolved. The CDR3 extends over 15 amino acids. Germline lookup yields CDR1 MNHNS and CDR2 SASEGT. V dropped 6 bases and J dropped 4 bases, with 16 bases sitting between them. CDR3 sequence: CASRGDGFPNQPQHF. CDR3 bases: TGTGCCAGCAGGGGAGACGGGTTCCCGAATCAGCCCCAGCATTTT.

This clone has only one observation. The chain has TRBV28 and TRBJ2-7; D perhaps matches TRBD1 (5 bases). The V gene's germline CDR1 is MDHEN and CDR2 SYDVKM. V gave up 5 bases and J gave up 0 bases, with 11 bases separating them. CDR3 length: 14 residues. The CDR3 loop is CASSPWGGSYEQYF. CDR3 DNA: TGTGCCAGCAGTCCCTGGGGCGGCTCCTACGAGCAGTACTTC.

The J gene is TRBJ2-7, the V gene TRBV14; TRBD1 matches 8 bases. V gave up 1 base and J gave up 4 bases; unmatched junction bases: 9. Per the germline V gene, CDR1 is SGHDN and CDR2 is FVKESK. CDR3 length equals 16 residues. CDR3 in amino acids: CASSQGFGQGSYEQYF. The CDR3 coding sequence is TGTGCCAGCAGCCAAGGTTTCGGACAGGGATCTTACGAGCAGTACTTC.

This clone was found a few times. The CDR3 coding sequence is TGCGCCAGCAGCTCGTCCCGGACAGGGGTTAACTATGGCTACACCTTC. Translating gives CASSSSRTGVNYGYTF. V and J are TRBV5-1 and TRBJ1-2, with TRBD1 matching over 9 bases. V lost 3 bases, J lost 1 base, and 7 bases stayed unmatched. CDR1 and CDR2 from the germline V gene are SGHRS and YFSETQ. The length of the CDR3 is 16 residues.

The chain joins TRBV4-2 to TRBJ2-3, with D maybe TRBD2 (5 bases). The CDR3 length is 15 residues. Germline CDR1 LGHNA, CDR2 YNFKEQ. With 0 bases removed from V and 1 base from J, the gap between germline ends came to 8 bases. CDR3 nucleotides: TGTGCCAGCAGCCAAGATTGGACTGGCACAGATACGCAGTATTTT. Translated: CASSQDWTGTDTQYF.

CDR3 sequence: CASSRSDRAYGYTF. For the CDR3, the DNA is TGTGCCAGCAGCCGAAGCGACAGGGCCTATGGCTACACCTTC. V gene TRBV7-8 combines with J gene TRBJ1-2; 7 nucleotides line up with TRBD1. This CDR3 has 14 residues. Trimming at V came to 5 bases and at J to 4 bases, leaving 7 bases not matched to a gene. The V gene's germline CDR1 is SGHVS and CDR2 FQNEAQ.

The chain has TRBV11-2 and TRBJ1-3, with 10 bases aligning to TRBD1. The CDR3 contains 19 residues. From germline, CDR1 is SGHAT and CDR2 FQNNGV. Trimming took 5 bases from V and 0 from J; bases not matched to a gene: 13. CDR3 bases: TGTGCCAGCAGCCCGACAGGGGGCTCAAACTCTCTCTCTGGAAACACCATATATTTT. This codes for CASSPTGGSNSLSGNTIYF.